Below are 9 T cell receptor beta chains sequenced from a single sample in a study of cytomegalovirus exposure and HLA in healthy donors. Researchers ran the PCR with 60 Vbeta and 13 Jbeta primers. This table comes from immunoSEQ multiplex PCR, and its TCRdb copy is limited to in-frame clones, with some not included. The sample lists around 76,000 clones; about two thirds were seen once. Sequenced sample: PBMCs. The source of these receptors is a man aged 35 to 55 in good health and CMV-seropositive.

This clone was recorded at least ten times. This chain joins TRBV6-1 and TRBJ1-1, with TRBD1 matching over 8 bases. Germline V lookup: CDR1 MNHNS, CDR2 SASEGT. The ends lost 3 bases at V and 3 bases at J; junction bases unmatched: 6. The CDR3 is 15 residues long. The CDR3 DNA sequence: TGTGCCAGCAGTGAGGGATCACAGGGGGACACTGAAGCTTTCTTT. Encoded protein: CASSEGSQGDTEAFF.

This clone was seen more than once but under ten times. The chain is built from TRBV7-9 and TRBJ2-2; 8 nucleotides align to TRBD1. The CDR3 covers 16 residues. Trimming removed 5 bases from V and 5 bases from J; junction bases left unmatched: 10. Germline lookup yields CDR1 SEHNR and CDR2 FQNEAQ (reference sequence). Here the CDR3 DNA reads TGTGCCAGCAGCCAGACAGGGGAGTCAAGGACCGGGGAGCTGTTTTTT. Its translation is CASSQTGESRTGELFF.

The chain couples TRBV30 to TRBJ1-6, with 7 positions matching TRBD1. This CDR3 comprises 14 residues. CDR1 is GTSNPN and CDR2 is SVGIG in the germline V gene (reference sequence). V shed 0 bases, J shed 7 bases, and the junction held 3 bases outside the gene matches. In nucleotides, the CDR3 is TGTGCCTGGAGTGTTGAAGGGGGCAATTCACCCCTCCACTTT. Encoded protein: CAWSVEGGNSPLHF.

This rearrangement joins TRBV5-1 to TRBJ2-5, with unresolved D. This CDR3 region has 13 residues. Trimming removed 2 bases at V and 2 bases at J, with 7 bases between. CDR1 and CDR2 from the germline V gene are SGHRS and YFSETQ. The CDR3 loop is CASSFVQQETQYF. The CDR3 DNA reads TGCGCCAGCAGCTTTGTACAGCAAGAGACCCAGTACTTC.

V is TRBV2 and J is TRBJ1-4; TRBD1 might be the D (6 bases). CDR3 size: 17 residues. The V end was cut by 4 bases, the J end by 8 bases, with 23 bases between. Germline loops: CDR1 SNHLY, CDR2 FYNNEI. The CDR3 region has the DNA TGTGCCAGCAGTGGGGATCGGGACAACGCTTTCGGAGAAAAACTGTTTTTT. This encodes CASSGDRDNAFGEKLFF.

The chain links TRBV29-1 to TRBJ2-7; D possibly corresponds to TRBD1 (6 bases). The CDR3 length is 13 residues. V was shortened by 6 bases and J by 0 bases, with 12 bases between the two germline ends. Germline-derived CDR1 and CDR2 are SQVTM and ANQGSEA. The CDR3 here is CSVDTGSSYEQYF. The CDR3 DNA follows: TGCAGCGTCGATACAGGGAGCTCCTACGAGCAGTACTTC.

The chain carries TRBV5-1 and TRBJ2-3; the D gene is possibly TRBD2 (5 bases). CDR3 size: 13 residues. Trimming took off 4 bases at V and 2 bases at J, with 8 bases between the two ends. The V gene's germline CDR1 is SGHRS and CDR2 YFSETQ. The CDR3 here is CASSRGFTDTQYF. The CDR3 DNA sequence: TGCGCCAGCAGCCGAGGGTTCACAGATACGCAGTATTTT.

The gene calls are TRBV5-4 and TRBJ2-1, with a weak D call TRBD2 (5 bases). V was pared by 4 bases and J by 6 bases, with 8 bases between. In germline, CDR1 is SGHNT, CDR2 YYREEE (reference sequence). CDR3 length equals 12 residues. The CDR3 loop reads CASSELGNEQFF. CDR3 nucleotides: TGTGCCAGCAGCGAACTAGGCAATGAGCAGTTCTTC. Full variable domain (missing parts from reference TRBV5-4 and TRBJ2-1): ETGVTQSPTHLIKTRGQQVTLRCSSQSGHNTVSWYQQALGQGPQFIFQYYREEENGRGNFPPRFSGLQFPNYSSELNVNALELDDSALYLCASSELGNEQFFGPGTRLTVL.

The V and J genes are TRBV9 and TRBJ2-1; D not certain. Germline CDR1 and CDR2: SGDLS and YYNGEE. Between the trimmed V and J ends, which lost 0 bases and 1 base, there was a span of 8 bases. The CDR3 is 15 residues long. The CDR3 loop reads CASSVESLSYNEQFF. Here the CDR3 DNA reads TGTGCCAGCAGCGTAGAAAGCCTATCCTACAATGAGCAGTTCTTC.